This T cell receptor (beta chain) was observed in a study of shared clonotypes between healthy human individuals. Study information: The plates for each donor numbered three CD4 naive, three CD4 memory, two CD8 naive and one CD8 memory. Study-wide results and caveats: Among the subsets, naive ones generally showed larger estimated richness than memory ones. Rarefaction gave evidence that sorted-subset sequencing remained incomplete despite large depth. In contrast to clonotypes shared by all four donors, non-shared clonotypes had lower generation probabilities.

On this clone: What it binds is unknown.

TCRdb's copy holds only in-frame clones and misses some; the assay was immunoSEQ multiplex PCR. The table has about a million clones, approximately 77% seen once. The ends were cut back, 2 bases at V and 4 bases at J, with 9 bases in the middle. The germline V gene has CDR1 MNHEY and CDR2 SVGAGI. The length of the CDR3 is 14 residues. Sample: memory CD4+ T cells from PBMCs. This sample's subset: CD45RA-negative fraction. The TCR sequence derives from a man younger than 35 in good health. Some clones in this sample may be carry-over from other donors' samples. This chain links TRBV6-5 with TRBJ1-3; D is uncertain. Written as DNA, the CDR3 is TGTGCCAGCAGTTACGGTTCAAAAGGAAACACCATATATTTT. Residues: CASSYGSKGNTIYF.